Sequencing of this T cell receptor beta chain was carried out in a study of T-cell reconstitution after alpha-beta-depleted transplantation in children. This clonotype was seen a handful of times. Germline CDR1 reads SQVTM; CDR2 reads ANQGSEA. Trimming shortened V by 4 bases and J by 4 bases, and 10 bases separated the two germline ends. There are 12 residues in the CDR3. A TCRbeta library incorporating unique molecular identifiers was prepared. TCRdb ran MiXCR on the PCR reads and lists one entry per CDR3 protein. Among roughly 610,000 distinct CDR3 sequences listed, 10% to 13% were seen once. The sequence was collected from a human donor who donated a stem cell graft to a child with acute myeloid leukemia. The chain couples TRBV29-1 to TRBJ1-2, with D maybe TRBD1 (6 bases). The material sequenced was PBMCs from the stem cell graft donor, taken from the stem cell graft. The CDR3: CSVVAGAYGYTF. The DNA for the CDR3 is TGCAGCGTTGTAGCAGGGGCCTATGGCTACACCTTC. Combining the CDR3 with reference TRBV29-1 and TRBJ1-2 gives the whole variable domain SAVISQKPSRDICQRGTSLTIQCQVDSQVTMMFWYRQQPGQSLTLIATANQGSEATYESGFVIDKFPISRPNLTFSTLTVSNMSPEDSSIYLCSVVAGAYGYTFGSGTRLTVV.